Each of the 13 T cell receptor beta chains below was sequenced from the same sample in a study of identical twins. In TCRdb, the 5' RACE reads were re-called with MiXCR into one record per CDR3 protein. The table includes around 490,000 distinct CDR3 sequences, 15% detected once. A further study also used this sample, focusing on yellow fever vaccine responses in identical twins.

Sequenced: CD4+ T cells sorted from blood. The source is a woman aged 18-30 years in good health.

The J gene is TRBJ2-2, the V gene TRBV5-6, with 8 bases aligning to TRBD2. V trimming: 0 bases; J trimming: 5 bases; junction bases outside the gene matches: 9. CDR3 length: 17 amino acids. Per germline, CDR1 SGHDT and CDR2 YYEEEE. The CDR3 sequence: CASSLGPGGPRTGELFF. The CDR3 region has the DNA TGTGCCAGCAGCTTGGGTCCGGGAGGGCCTCGGACCGGGGAGCTGTTTTTT.

This clonotype was counted only a few times. The chain couples TRBV27 to TRBJ2-1, with 9 bases aligning to TRBD2. Losses at the gene ends were 6 bases for V and 7 bases for J; bases not matched to a gene: 4. This CDR3 is built from 13 residues. The germline V gene has CDR1 MNHEY and CDR2 SMNVEV (reference sequence). The CDR3 loop is CASRLAGRNEQFF. In DNA form, the CDR3 reads TGTGCCAGCAGACTAGCGGGCAGAAATGAGCAGTTCTTC.

The V and J genes are TRBV20-1 and TRBJ2-1; 7 nucleotides agree with TRBD1. This CDR3 is built from 15 residues. V dropped 3 bases and J dropped 7; count of bases not matched to a gene: 12. The germline V gene has CDR1 DFQATT and CDR2 SNEGSKA (reference sequence). The CDR3 spells CSARITGEIRNEQFF. CDR3 DNA: TGCAGTGCTAGGATAACAGGGGAGATTCGGAATGAGCAGTTCTTC.

This clonotype was detected only a few times. The V call is TRBV29-1, the J call TRBJ1-1; no clear D. V shed 3 bases and J shed 8 bases, with 13 bases lying between them. This CDR3 comprises 12 residues. Germline lookup yields CDR1 SQVTM and CDR2 ANQGSEA. CDR3 coding DNA: TGCAGCGTTGACTCCCACGTGGTAGAAGCTTTCTTT. This codes for CSVDSHVVEAFF.

The chain employs TRBV5-1 and TRBJ2-1; weak D call: TRBD2 (7 bases). CDR1 and CDR2 (germline): SGHRS, YFSETQ. The CDR3 loop spans 17 amino acids. The V gene lost 4 bases and the J gene lost 0 bases, with 17 bases spanning the gap. CDR3 sequence (DNA): TGCGCCAGCAGCCTTCTAGGGGGGGCCTACTCCTACAATGAGCAGTTCTTC. Protein sequence: CASSLLGGAYSYNEQFF.

This clonotype was detected only a few times. The chain uses TRBV5-1 and TRBJ2-1, with D maybe TRBD2 (6 bases). CDR1 and CDR2 from the germline V gene are SGHRS and YFSETQ. Trimming pared 0 bases from V and 5 bases from J, leaving 12 bases between. This CDR3 region has 15 residues. CDR3 bases: TGCGCCAGCAGCTTGGCGGGGGAAGCGCACAATGAGCAGTTCTTC. This encodes CASSLAGEAHNEQFF. The variable domain in full, completed from reference TRBV5-1 and TRBJ2-1, reads KAGVTQTPRYLIKTRGQQVTLSCSPISGHRSVSWYQQTPGQGLQFLFEYFSETQRNKGNFPGRFSGRQFSNSRSEMNVSTLELGDSALYLCASSLAGEAHNEQFFGPGTRLTVL.

The V call is TRBV5-1, the J call TRBJ2-5; D unresolved. V lost 0 bases and J lost 3, with 6 bases in between. CDR3 size: 13 residues. Per the germline V gene, CDR1 is SGHRS and CDR2 is YFSETQ. The CDR3 sequence: CASSLVPEETQYF. CDR3 nucleotide sequence: TGCGCCAGCAGCTTGGTCCCAGAAGAGACCCAGTACTTC.

This clonotype has ten or more counts. The rearrangement uses TRBV12-3 or TRBV12-4 and TRBJ1-2; TRBD1 matches at 7 bases. The V gene end was trimmed by 5 bases and the J gene end by 4 bases; junction bases not matched to a gene: 13. The CDR3 runs 16 residues. CDR3 DNA: TGTGCCAGCAGTGGGAACAGGGGAGGTTTGGCCTATGGCTACACCTTC. Its translation is CASSGNRGGLAYGYTF.

This clonotype occurred a few times. V usage is TRBV9 and J usage is TRBJ1-1; 7 bases align to TRBD1. The CDR3 has 15 residues. The germline gives CDR1 SGDLS, CDR2 YYNGEE. V was pared by 3 bases and J by 0 bases, with 5 bases of the junction left unmatched. CDR3 region: CASSAQGTMNTEAFF. CDR3 in DNA: TGTGCCAGCAGCGCACAGGGGACCATGAACACTGAAGCTTTCTTT.

The J gene is TRBJ2-5, the V gene TRBV20-1, with D maybe TRBD2 (6 bases). The CDR3 is 16 residues long. V was pared by 7 bases and J by 1 base, with 22 bases between. Germline V gene data show CDR1 as DFQATT and CDR2 as SNEGSKA (reference sequence). CDR3 coding DNA: TGCAGTGACATAGGGGAGGAAGGAGGAGCCCAAGAGACCCAGTACTTC. It is translated as CSDIGEEGGAQETQYF.

This chain joins TRBV21-1 and TRBJ1-1. TRBV21-1 is described as a pseudogene. The CDR3 spans 13 residues. CDR3 nucleotide sequence: TGTGCCCCCCGAAAGGGTAGGACCACTGAAGCTTTCTTT. Protein: CAPRKGRTTEAFF.

This clonotype was observed many times. The CDR3 DNA reads as TGTGCCAGCGGTTCCTACAATGAGCAGTTCTTC. Amino acid sequence: CASGSYNEQFF. V usage is TRBV2 and J usage is TRBJ2-1, with D unclear. The CDR3 is made up of 11 amino acids. The germline CDR1 and CDR2 sequences are SNHLY and FYNNEI. Trimming removed 8 bases at V and 1 base at J, with 3 bases between.

This clonotype was detected only a few times. The V gene is TRBV19, the J gene TRBJ1-4; D is possibly TRBD1 (6 bases). Per the germline V gene, CDR1 is LNHDA and CDR2 is SQIVND (reference sequence). V was clipped by 9 bases and J by 0 bases, with 17 bases between them. This CDR3 region has 16 residues. The CDR3 nucleotides are TGTGCCAGCAAGACAGGCGAAAGTGCAACTAATGAAAAACTGTTTTTT. It encodes CASKTGESATNEKLFF.